The 10 T cell receptor beta chains below all came from one sample that was sequenced in a study of blood T cell repertoires in COVID-19. Using immunoSEQ multiplex PCR, the repertoire was profiled, and TCRdb retains in-frame clones only, with some absent. Among 300,000 to 400,000 clones listed, 70% to 90% were seen once. Input material: PBMCs or T cells enriched from blood (not recorded which). These receptors were collected from a woman in her 40s with acute COVID-19.

The chain has TRBV27 and TRBJ1-6; the D gene is possibly TRBD1 (6 bases). The V and J ends lost 5 bases and 10 bases respectively, with 12 bases between them. The CDR3 has 13 amino acids. The V gene's germline CDR1 is MNHEY and CDR2 SMNVEV (reference sequence). Here the CDR3 reads CASSRGYGSPLHF. CDR3 nucleotide sequence: TGTGCCAGCAGTAGGGGGTACGGATCACCCCTCCACTTT.

This chain joins TRBV2 and TRBJ2-7; 13 bases line up with TRBD2. CDR1 SNHLY and CDR2 FYNNEI come from the germline V gene. After removal of 3 bases from V and 7 bases from J, the junction contained 9 bases not matched to a gene. This CDR3 contains 16 residues. CDR3 DNA sequence: TGTGCCAGCAGTGATAGGGGACTAGCGGGACGGAAGGAGCAGTACTTC. As protein: CASSDRGLAGRKEQYF.

This chain links TRBV6-1 with TRBJ1-6, with a weak D call TRBD1 (5 bases). Trimming took off 0 bases at V and 10 bases at J, with 13 bases between the two ends. This CDR3 has 15 residues. Germline CDR1 and CDR2: MNHNS and SASEGT. The CDR3 DNA reads as TGTGCCAGCAGTGAAGCCGCGGGGCAGGAATCACCCCTCCACTTT. Encoded protein: CASSEAAGQESPLHF.

This clone was seen a handful of times. Other DNA sequences within the sample encode an identical CDR3. V usage is TRBV5-1 and J usage is TRBJ1-4; 7 nucleotides match TRBD1. This CDR3 has 14 amino acids. The trim removed 0 bases at V and 8 bases at J, leaving 4 bases unmatched. Germline V gene data show CDR1 as SGHRS and CDR2 as YFSETQ. The CDR3 sequence: CASSLGQGGEKLFF. The CDR3 nucleotides read TGCGCCAGCAGCTTGGGACAGGGAGGCGAAAAACTGTTTTTT. Combining the CDR3 with reference TRBV5-1 and TRBJ1-4 gives the whole variable domain KAGVTQTPRYLIKTRGQQVTLSCSPISGHRSVSWYQQTPGQGLQFLFEYFSETQRNKGNFPGRFSGRQFSNSRSEMNVSTLELGDSALYLCASSLGQGGEKLFFGSGTQLSVL.

This clone was seen more than once but under ten times. The V gene is TRBV11-2, the J gene TRBJ1-1; possibly TRBD1 for D (5 bases). Trimming took 4 bases from V and 4 from J, leaving 16 bases between them. The germline V gene has CDR1 SGHAT and CDR2 FQNNGV. The length of the CDR3 is 15 residues. The CDR3 spells CASSSKRAGSTEAFF. CDR3 in DNA: TGTGCCAGCAGCTCCAAACGGGCAGGGTCCACTGAAGCTTTCTTT.

This clone was found a few times. The chain is built from TRBV5-6 and TRBJ1-2; TRBD1 might be the D (6 bases). The germline V and J ends were trimmed by 5 bases and 4 bases, with 12 bases remaining between them. This CDR3 has 13 residues. Germline loops: CDR1 SGHDT, CDR2 YYEEEE. The CDR3: CASRPTGVYGYTF. CDR3 DNA sequence: TGTGCCAGCAGACCGACAGGAGTCTATGGCTACACCTTC. Complete variable domain (other parts from reference TRBV5-6 and TRBJ1-2): DAGVTQSPTHLIKTRGQQVTLRCSPKSGHDTVSWYQQALGQGPQFIFQYYEEEERQRGNFPDRFSGHQFPNYSSELNVNALLLGDSALYLCASRPTGVYGYTFGSGTRLTVV.

This chain uses TRBV29-1 with TRBJ1-3; D is undetermined. This CDR3 has 12 amino acids. The germline gives CDR1 SQVTM, CDR2 ANQGSEA. The V end was cut by 7 bases, the J end by 2 bases, with 9 bases between. CDR3 DNA sequence: TGCAGCGCCGCAACAACTGGAAACACCATATATTTT. It encodes CSAATTGNTIYF.

V usage is TRBV4-3 and J usage is TRBJ1-1; D possibly corresponds to TRBD1 (6 bases). The V and J ends lost 4 bases and 4 bases respectively, with 10 bases between them. Per the germline V gene, CDR1 is LGHNA and CDR2 is YSLEER. The length of the CDR3 is 13 residues. The CDR3 sequence: CASSLIRGTEAFF. CDR3 nucleotide sequence: TGCGCCAGCAGCCTAATCAGGGGCACTGAAGCTTTCTTT.

The V call is TRBV12-5, the J call TRBJ2-1; 14 bases map to TRBD2. CDR3 size: 15 residues. Germline values: CDR1 LGHNT, CDR2 FRNRAP. With 6 bases clipped from V and 6 bases from J, the junction kept 4 bases outside the gene matches. The CDR3 spells CASGRGLAGANEQFF. As DNA, the CDR3 is TGTGCTAGTGGCAGGGGACTAGCGGGAGCCAATGAGCAGTTCTTC.

The chain carries TRBV4-1 and TRBJ2-4, with D maybe TRBD2 (5 bases). V lost 3 bases and J lost 2, with 14 bases in between. CDR1 and CDR2 from the germline V gene are MGHRA and YSYEKL. The CDR3 contains 16 residues. CDR3 nucleotide sequence: TGCGCCAGCAGCCACGAGAGGGAAACGTCCAAAAACATTCAGTACTTC. This gives the protein CASSHERETSKNIQYF.